These 2 T cell receptor beta chains share one sample of origin, sequenced in a study of shared clonotypes between healthy human individuals (dated by TCRdb to 2018 to 2021). Library construction relied on the immunoSEQ multiplex PCR assay. TCRdb holds this immuneACCESS table with in-frame rearrangements only. Some clones are missing; in checked studies, unresolved V genes explain under half, and the rest has no known cause. Across this sample there are 2 million to 2.5 million clones, with roughly 92% seen only once. The ten largest clones take up around 0.4% of the sample. The sequenced material came from naive CD4+ T cells from PBMCs. The sample's cell subset or site label, decoded: CD45RA+ positively selected. Every receptor here comes from a man between 18 and 35 years old in good health. Some clones in this sample may be carry-over from other donors' samples.

This clone was found once. The chain employs TRBV7-9 and TRBJ2-3, with D unclear. This CDR3 has 11 amino acids. Trimming left V 4 bases short and J 5 bases short, with 4 bases between. Germline CDR1 is SEHNR and CDR2 is FQNEAQ (reference sequence). The CDR3 spells CASSSVDTQYF. CDR3 in DNA: TGTGCCAGCAGCTCTGTAGATACGCAGTATTTT. The whole variable domain, remainder taken from reference TRBV7-9 and TRBJ2-3, is DTGVSQNPRHKITKRGQNVTFRCDPISEHNRLYWYRQTLGQGPEFLTYFQNEAQLEKSRLLSDRFSAERPKGSFSTLEIQRTEQGDSAMYLCASSSVDTQYFGPGTRLTVL.

This clone was observed a single time. V and J are TRBV27 and TRBJ2-1; D possibly corresponds to TRBD1 (5 bases). The length of the CDR3 is 15 residues. Germline V gives CDR1 MNHEY, CDR2 SMNVEV (reference sequence). With 0 bases removed from V and 5 bases from J, the gap between germline ends came to 11 bases. DNA of the CDR3: TGTGCCAGCAGTTTATCCCCGGCAGGGAACAATGAGCAGTTCTTC. It is translated as CASSLSPAGNNEQFF.